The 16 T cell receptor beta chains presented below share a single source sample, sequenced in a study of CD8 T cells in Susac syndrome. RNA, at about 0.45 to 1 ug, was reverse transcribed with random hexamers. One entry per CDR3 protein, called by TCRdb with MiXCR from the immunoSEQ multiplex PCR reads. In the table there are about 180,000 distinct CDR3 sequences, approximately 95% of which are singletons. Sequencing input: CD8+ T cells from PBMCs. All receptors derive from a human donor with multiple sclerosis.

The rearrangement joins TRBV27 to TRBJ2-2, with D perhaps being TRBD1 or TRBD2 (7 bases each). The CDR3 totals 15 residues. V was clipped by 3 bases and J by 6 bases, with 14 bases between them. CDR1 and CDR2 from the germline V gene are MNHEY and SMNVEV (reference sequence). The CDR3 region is CASSFRQGGAGELFF. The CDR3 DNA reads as TGTGCCAGCAGTTTCCGACAGGGAGGGGCCGGGGAGCTGTTTTTT.

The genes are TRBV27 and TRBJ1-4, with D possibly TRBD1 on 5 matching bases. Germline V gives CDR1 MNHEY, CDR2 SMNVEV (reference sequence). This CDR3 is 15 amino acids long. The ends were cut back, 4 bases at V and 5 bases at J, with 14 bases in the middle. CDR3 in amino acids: CASSSPGTENEKLFF. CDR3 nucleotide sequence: TGTGCCAGCAGTTCACCCGGGACGGAAAATGAAAAACTGTTTTTT.

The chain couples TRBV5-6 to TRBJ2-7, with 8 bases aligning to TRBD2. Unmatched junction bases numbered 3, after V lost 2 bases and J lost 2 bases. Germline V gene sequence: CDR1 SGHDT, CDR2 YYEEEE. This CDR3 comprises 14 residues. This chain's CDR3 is CASSFWTSPYEQYF. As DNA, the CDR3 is TGTGCCAGCAGCTTCTGGACTAGCCCCTACGAGCAGTACTTC.

The CDR3 DNA follows: TGTGCCAGCGAGGCCCTCCCACGAGGCCTTCAAGAGACCCAGTACTTC. This translates into CASEALPRGLQETQYF. The V gene is TRBV7-7, the J gene TRBJ2-5; no firm D call. The V end was cut by 8 bases, the J end by 2 bases, with 21 bases between. This CDR3 spans 16 amino acids. Per the germline V gene, CDR1 is SSHAT and CDR2 is FNYEAQ (reference sequence).

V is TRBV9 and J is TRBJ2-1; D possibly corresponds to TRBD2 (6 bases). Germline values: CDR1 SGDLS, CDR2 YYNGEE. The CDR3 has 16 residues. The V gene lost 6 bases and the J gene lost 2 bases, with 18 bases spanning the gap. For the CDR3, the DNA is TGTGCCAGCAATAGGGACGGGAGACCTGCCTACAATGAGCAGTTCTTC. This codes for CASNRDGRPAYNEQFF.

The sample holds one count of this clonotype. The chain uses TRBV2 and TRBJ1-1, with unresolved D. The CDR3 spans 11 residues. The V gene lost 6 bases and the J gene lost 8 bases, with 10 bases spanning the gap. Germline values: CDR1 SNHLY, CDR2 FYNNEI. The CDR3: CASRSAFEAFF. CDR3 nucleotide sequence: TGTGCCAGCAGATCGGCCTTCGAAGCTTTCTTT.

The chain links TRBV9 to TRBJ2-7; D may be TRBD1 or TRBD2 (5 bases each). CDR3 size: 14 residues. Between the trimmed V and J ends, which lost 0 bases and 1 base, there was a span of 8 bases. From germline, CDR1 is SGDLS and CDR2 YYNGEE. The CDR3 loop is CASSVDWGSYEQYF. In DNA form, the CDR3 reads TGTGCCAGCAGCGTAGATTGGGGGTCCTACGAGCAGTACTTC. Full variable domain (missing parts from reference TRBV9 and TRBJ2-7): DSGVTQTPKHLITATGQRVTLRCSPRSGDLSVYWYQQSLDQGLQFLIQYYNGEERAKGNILERFSAQQFPDLHSELNLSSLELGDSALYFCASSVDWGSYEQYFGPGTRLTVT.

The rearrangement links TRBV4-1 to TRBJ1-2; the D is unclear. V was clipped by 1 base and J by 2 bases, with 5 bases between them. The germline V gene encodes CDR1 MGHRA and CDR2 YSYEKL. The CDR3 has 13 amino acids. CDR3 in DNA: TGCGCCAGCAGCCAAGTTGTCAACTATGGCTACACCTTC. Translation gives CASSQVVNYGYTF.

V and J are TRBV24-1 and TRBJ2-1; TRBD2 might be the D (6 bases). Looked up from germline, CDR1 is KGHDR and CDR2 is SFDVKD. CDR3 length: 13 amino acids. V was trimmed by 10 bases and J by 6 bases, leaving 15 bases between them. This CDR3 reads CATSPGLTNEQFF. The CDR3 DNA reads TGTGCCACTTCCCCGGGACTCACCAATGAGCAGTTCTTC.

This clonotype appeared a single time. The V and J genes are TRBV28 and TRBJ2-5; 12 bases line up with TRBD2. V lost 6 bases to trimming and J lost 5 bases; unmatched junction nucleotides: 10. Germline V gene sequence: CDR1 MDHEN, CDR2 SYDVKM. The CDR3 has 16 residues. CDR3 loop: CASSPRTSGVKETQYF. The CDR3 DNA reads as TGTGCCAGCAGCCCCCGGACTAGCGGGGTCAAGGAGACCCAGTACTTC.

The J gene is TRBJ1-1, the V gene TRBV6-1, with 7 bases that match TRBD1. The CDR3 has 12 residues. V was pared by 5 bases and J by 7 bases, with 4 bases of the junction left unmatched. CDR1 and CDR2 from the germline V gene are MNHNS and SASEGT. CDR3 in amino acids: CASSFGTDEAFF. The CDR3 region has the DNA TGTGCCAGCAGTTTCGGGACAGATGAAGCTTTCTTT.

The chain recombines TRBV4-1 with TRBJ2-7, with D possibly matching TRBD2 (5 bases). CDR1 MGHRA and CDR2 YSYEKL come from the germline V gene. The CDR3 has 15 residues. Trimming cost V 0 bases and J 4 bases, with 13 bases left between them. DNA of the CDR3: TGCGCCAGCAGCCAAGATCTCCCCCCGGGGTACGAGCAGTACTTC. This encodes CASSQDLPPGYEQYF.

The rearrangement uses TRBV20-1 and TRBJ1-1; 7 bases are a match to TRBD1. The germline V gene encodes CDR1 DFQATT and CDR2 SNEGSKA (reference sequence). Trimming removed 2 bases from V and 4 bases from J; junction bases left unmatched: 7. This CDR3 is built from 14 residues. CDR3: CSARMGQGGTEAFF. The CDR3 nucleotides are TGCAGTGCTAGAATGGGCCAGGGGGGCACTGAAGCTTTCTTT.

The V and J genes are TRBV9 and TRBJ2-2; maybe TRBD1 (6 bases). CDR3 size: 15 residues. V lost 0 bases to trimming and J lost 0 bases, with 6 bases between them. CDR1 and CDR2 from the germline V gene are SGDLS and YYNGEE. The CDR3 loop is CASSVAGANTGELFF. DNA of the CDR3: TGTGCCAGCAGCGTAGCAGGGGCGAACACCGGGGAGCTGTTTTTT.

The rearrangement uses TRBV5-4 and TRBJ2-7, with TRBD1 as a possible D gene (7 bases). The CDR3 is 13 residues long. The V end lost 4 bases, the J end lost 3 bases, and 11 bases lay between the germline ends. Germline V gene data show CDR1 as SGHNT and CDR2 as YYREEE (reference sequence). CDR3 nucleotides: TGTGCCAGCAGCACCCAGGGGGGCTACGAGCAGTACTTC. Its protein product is CASSTQGGYEQYF.

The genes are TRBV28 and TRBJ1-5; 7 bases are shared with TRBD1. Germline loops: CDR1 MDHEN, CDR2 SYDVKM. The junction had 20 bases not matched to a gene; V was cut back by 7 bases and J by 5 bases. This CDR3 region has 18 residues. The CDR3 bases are TGTGCCAGCACCATAAGGGCCGACAGGGATTTTTGGGATCAGCCCCAGCATTTT. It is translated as CASTIRADRDFWDQPQHF.